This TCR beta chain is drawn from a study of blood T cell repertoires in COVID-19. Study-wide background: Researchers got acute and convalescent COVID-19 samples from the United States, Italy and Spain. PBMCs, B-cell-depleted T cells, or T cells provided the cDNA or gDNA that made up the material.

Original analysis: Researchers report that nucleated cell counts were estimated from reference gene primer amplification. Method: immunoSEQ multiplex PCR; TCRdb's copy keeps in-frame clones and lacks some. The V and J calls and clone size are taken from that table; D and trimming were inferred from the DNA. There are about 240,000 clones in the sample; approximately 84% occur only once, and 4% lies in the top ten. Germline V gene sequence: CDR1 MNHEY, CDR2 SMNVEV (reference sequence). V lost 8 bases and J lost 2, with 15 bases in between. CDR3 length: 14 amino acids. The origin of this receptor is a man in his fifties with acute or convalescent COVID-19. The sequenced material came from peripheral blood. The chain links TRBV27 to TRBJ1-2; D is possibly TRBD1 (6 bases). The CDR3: CASSAGDNNYGYTF. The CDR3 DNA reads TGTGCCAGCTCCGCGGGGGACAACAACTATGGCTACACCTTC.